The sequence of this TCR beta chain was determined in a study of blood T cell repertoires in COVID-19. Background on the study: Acute and convalescent COVID-19 specimens originated in the United States, Italy and Spain. Nucleic acid was either cDNA or gDNA, and it came from T cells, B-cell-depleted T cells, or PBMCs.

V dropped 4 bases and J dropped 0 bases, with 3 bases sitting between them. Per germline, CDR1 ENHRY and CDR2 SYGVKD. There are 13 residues in the CDR3. In the original processing: Estimates of nucleated cell counts were drawn from the amplification of reference gene primers. Here immunoSEQ multiplex PCR was the method, and the copy in TCRdb shows in-frame clones only, minus some. That table furnishes V, J and clone size, whereas the DNA furnished D and trimming. This sample yields fewer than 80,000 clones, of which around nine tenths are seen a single time; over 20% belongs to the top ten. This clone was seen once.

V usage is TRBV10-3 and J usage is TRBJ1-4; D not resolved. The receptor was derived from a woman between 45 and 60 years old with active or convalescent COVID-19. The source material was peripheral blood. CDR3 amino acids: CAISASTNEKLFF. Here the CDR3 DNA reads TGTGCCATCAGTGCATCAACTAATGAAAAACTGTTTTTT.